The rows below give T cell receptor beta chains drawn from one sample of a study of shared clonotypes between healthy human individuals. The protocol was immunoSEQ multiplex PCR, while the TCRdb copy is restricted to in-frame clones and leaves out a portion. There are approximately 650,000 clones in the sample; 95% to 96% occur only once, and roughly 0.1% lies in the top ten. Material for sequencing was naive CD8+ T cells sorted from blood. These receptors were obtained from a woman aged 25 to 45 in good health. The CDR3 runs from the conserved cysteine through the conserved F or W.

j_gene: TRBJ2-3
v_gene: TRBV9
CDR3aa: CASSVGGATTDTQYF

j_gene: TRBJ1-1
v_gene: TRBV5-4
CDR3aa: CASSPDLGGTEAFF

j_gene: TRBJ2-3
v_gene: TRBV10-3
CDR3aa: CAISEGTSGRSDTQYF

j_gene: .
v_gene: TRBV6-4
CDR3aa: CASSDLRGQESEQYF

j_gene: TRBJ2-7
v_gene: TRBV5-4
CDR3aa: CASSLAVTGYEQYF

j_gene: TRBJ2-6
v_gene: TRBV5-4
CDR3aa: CASSFYISGANVLTF

j_gene: TRBJ1-2
v_gene: TRBV27
CDR3aa: CASSLTGGGSYGYTF

j_gene: TRBJ2-7
v_gene: TRBV9
CDR3aa: CASSRGGGSPYEQYF

j_gene: TRBJ2-7
v_gene: TRBV13
CDR3aa: CASSRTGVLKGGFYEQYF

j_gene: TRBJ2-5
v_gene: TRBV28
CDR3aa: CASPPTGRTAEETQYF

j_gene: TRBJ2-2
v_gene: TRBV30
CDR3aa: CAHTSADTGELFF

j_gene: TRBJ2-7
v_gene: TRBV6-6
CDR3aa: CASAQGLHEQYF

j_gene: TRBJ2-7
v_gene: TRBV27
CDR3aa: CASGINEQYF